These 8 T cell receptor beta chains came from one sample sequenced in a study of T cells in Graves' hyperthyroidism and ophthalmopathy. The source material, RNA transcripts, was used to amplify TCR beta CDR3 regions. Using the HTBI primer set, a first-round RT-PCR was run on the TCR CDR3. One entry per CDR3 protein results from TCRdb running MiXCR on the multiplex PCR reads. The sample has hundreds of thousands of distinct CDR3 sequences, approximately 15% seen once. The sequencing sample was made of blood. The receptors were gathered from a woman in her forties or fifties with Graves' ophthalmopathy.

This clonotype was recorded at least ten times. The chain uses TRBV7-8 and TRBJ2-1; perhaps TRBD2 as D (6 bases). Between the trimmed V and J ends, which lost 1 base and 4 bases, there was a span of 14 bases. Germline V CDR1 and CDR2: SGHVS, FQNEAQ. This CDR3 has 16 residues. The CDR3 sequence is CASSLGRRDRYNEQFF. CDR3 bases: TGTGCCAGCAGCTTAGGCCGGCGGGATCGTTACAATGAGCAGTTCTTC.

Note on this clonotype: Its ends do not fully match the called genes, so a read error is possible. This rearrangement joins TRBV20-1 to TRBJ1-2; D is perhaps TRBD1 (5 bases). Germline CDR1 reads DFQATT; CDR2 reads SNEGSKA (reference sequence). This CDR3 has 14 amino acids. DNA of the CDR3: TGCAGTGCTAGGACCGGGACGCACAACTATGGCTGCACCTTC. Its protein is CSARTGTHNYGCTF.

At least ten counts were recorded for this clonotype. The rearrangement joins TRBV2 to TRBJ1-1, with D hard to call. Looked up from germline, CDR1 is SNHLY and CDR2 is FYNNEI. The CDR3 covers 14 residues. The V end lost 2 bases, the J end lost 5 bases, and 12 bases lay between the germline ends. The CDR3 reads CASSELGKGTEAFF. The CDR3 region has the DNA TGTGCCAGCAGTGAACTGGGGAAGGGAACTGAAGCTTTCTTT.

This clonotype was seen ten or more times. V is TRBV7-3 and J is TRBJ2-3; maybe TRBD1 (5 bases). The CDR3 covers 14 residues. Trimming shortened V by 2 bases and J by 4 bases, and 10 bases separated the two germline ends. Per germline, CDR1 SGHTA and CDR2 FQGTGA. The DNA for the CDR3 is TGTGCCAGCAGCTTATTGTCAGGGCCAGATACGCAGTATTTT. The encoded protein is CASSLLSGPDTQYF.

At least ten counts were recorded for this clonotype. This rearrangement joins TRBV11-3 to TRBJ2-2; D is undetermined. The CDR3 runs to 15 residues. V gave up 3 bases and J gave up 4 bases, with 12 bases separating them. CDR1 and CDR2 (germline): SGHNT, YENEEA. CDR3 coding DNA: TGTGCCAGCAGCTTTCGTGGCGGTTTCACCGGGGAGCTGTTTTTT. Translating it yields CASSFRGGFTGELFF.

In this sample, this clonotype turned up many times. V usage is TRBV12-3 or TRBV12-4 and J usage is TRBJ1-1, with D possibly matching TRBD1 (6 bases). Trimming shortened V by 6 bases and J by 10 bases, and 18 bases separated the two germline ends. The CDR3 covers 13 residues. Here the CDR3 reads CASSPGVGQRAFF. The CDR3 DNA sequence: TGTGCCAGCAGCCCTGGGGTCGGACAGAGAGCTTTCTTT.

This chain links TRBV20-1 with TRBJ1-6; no clear D gene. V was clipped by 0 bases and J by 16 bases, with 16 bases between them. The CDR3 is 13 amino acids. Looked up from germline, CDR1 is DFQATT and CDR2 is SNEGSKA (reference sequence). Written as DNA, the CDR3 is TGCAGTGCTAGAGATCGCAGGACGGCGGGTCTCCACTTT. This translates into CSARDRRTAGLHF.

This clonotype has ten or more counts. The chain has TRBV15 and TRBJ2-7, with D possibly being TRBD1 (6 bases). Germline CDR1 and CDR2: LNHNV and YYDKDF (reference sequence). The CDR3 length is 15 residues. Trimming took off 1 base at V and 0 bases at J, with 10 bases between the two ends. Here the CDR3 DNA reads TGTGCCACCAGCAGAGGGACAGTAGCCTCCTACGAGCAGTACTTC. Translation: CATSRGTVASYEQYF. Looking up the rest from reference TRBV15 and TRBJ2-7 gives the full variable domain: DAMVIQNPRYQVTQFGKPVTLSCSQTLNHNVMYWYQQKSSQAPKLLFHYYDKDFNNEADTPDNFQSRRPNTSFCFLDIRSPGLGDTAMYLCATSRGTVASYEQYFGPGTRLTVT.